This T cell receptor beta chain was profiled in a study of blood T cell repertoires in COVID-19. Study overall: The United States, Italy and Spain provided the acute and convalescent COVID-19 samples. T cells, B-cell-depleted T cells, or PBMCs supplied cDNA or gDNA.

Authors' data handling: Reference gene primer amplification in the assay estimated nucleated cell counts. Assay: immunoSEQ multiplex PCR; the TCRdb copy retains only in-frame clones and omits some. The V and J calls and clone size come from that table; D and trimming were worked out from the DNA. The table has around 450,000 clones, nearly 90% seen once. Cohort assignment relied on participant-reported clinical history. The CDR3 has 17 amino acids. The trim removed 1 base at V and 3 bases at J, leaving 9 bases unmatched. Germline CDR1 and CDR2: MGHRA and YSYEKL. The sample consisted of PBMCs or T cells enriched from blood (not recorded which). The gene calls are TRBV4-1 and TRBJ2-1, with TRBD2 matching over 7 bases. The sequence came from a woman aged 18-35 years with acute COVID-19. Written as DNA, the CDR3 is TGCGCCAGCAGCCAAGTGGTCGGCGGGAGTAGCTACAATGAGCAGTTCTTC. Its protein product is CASSQVVGGSSYNEQFF.